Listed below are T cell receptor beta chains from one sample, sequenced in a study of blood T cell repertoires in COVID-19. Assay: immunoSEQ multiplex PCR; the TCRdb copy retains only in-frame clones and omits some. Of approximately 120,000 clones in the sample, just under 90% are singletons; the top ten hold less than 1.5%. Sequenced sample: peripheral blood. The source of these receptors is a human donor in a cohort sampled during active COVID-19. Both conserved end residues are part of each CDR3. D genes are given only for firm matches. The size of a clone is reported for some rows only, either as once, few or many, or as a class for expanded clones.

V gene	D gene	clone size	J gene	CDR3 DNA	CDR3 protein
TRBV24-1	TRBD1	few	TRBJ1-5	TGTGCCACCAGTGATAAGGGACAGGGCAATCAGCCCCAGCATTTT	CATSDKGQGNQPQHF
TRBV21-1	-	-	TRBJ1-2	TGTGCCAGCAGTGCCCCCCGGGACTATGGCTACACCTTC	CASSAPRDYGYTF
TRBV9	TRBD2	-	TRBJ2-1	TGTGCCAGCAGCGTTAGCGGGCAAATCGATGAGCAGTTCTTC	CASSVSGQIDEQFF
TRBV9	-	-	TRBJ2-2	TGTGCCAGCAGCCCCATTGGGCTTGGGGGGGAGCTGTTTTTT	CASSPIGLGGELFF
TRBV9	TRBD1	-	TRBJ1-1	TGTGCCAGCAGCGTATTGGGACAGTTGAACACTGAAGCTTTCTTT	CASSVLGQLNTEAFF
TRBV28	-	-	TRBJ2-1	TGTGCCAGCAGTTTAAGCTGGCGGTCCTACAATGAGCAGTTCTTC	CASSLSWRSYNEQFF
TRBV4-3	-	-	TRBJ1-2	TGCGCCAGCAGCCAACATTTCAGGGGAAACTATGGCTACACCTTC	CASSQHFRGNYGYTF
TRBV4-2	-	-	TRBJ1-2	TGTGCCAGCAGTCAACTAGACAGCTCCTATGGCTACACCTTC	CASSQLDSSYGYTF
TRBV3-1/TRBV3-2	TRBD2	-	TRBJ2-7	TGTGCCAGCAGCCTGTATGCTAGCGGGACCTACGAGCAGTACTTC	CASSLYASGTYEQYF
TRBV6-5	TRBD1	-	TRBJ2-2	TGTGCCAGCAGTTCCTACAGGGGGCCCGGGGAGCTGTTTTTT	CASSSYRGPGELFF
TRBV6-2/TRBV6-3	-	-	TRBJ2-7	TGTGCCAGCAGTCCCCCGGGGGTTGGGGCCTACGAGCAGTACTTC	CASSPPGVGAYEQYF
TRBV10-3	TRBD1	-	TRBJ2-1	TGTGCCATCAGTGAGGGGTCGACAGGGAACAATGAGCAGTTCTTC	CAISEGSTGNNEQFF
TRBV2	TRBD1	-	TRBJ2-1	TGTGCCACGTCAGGGGGATACAGGTCCTCGGCGAGGTCCTACAATGAGCAGTTCTTC	CATSGGYRSSARSYNEQFF
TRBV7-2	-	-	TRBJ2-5	TGTGCCAGCAGCTTAGCGAGGGAAGAGACCCAGTACTTC	CASSLAREETQYF
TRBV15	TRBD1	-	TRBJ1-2	TGTGCCACCAGCTCGAGGGACAGGGGAAGGAGTGGCTACACCTTC	CATSSRDRGRSGYTF
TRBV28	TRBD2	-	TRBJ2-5	TGTGCCAGCAGTGGGCTGCCGGTTGGAGATAGCGGGAGTCTTCGGGGGGAGACCCAGTACTTC	CASSGLPVGDSGSLRGETQYF
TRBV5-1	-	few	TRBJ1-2	TGCGCCAGCAGCCTCGGTTATACTAACTATGGCTACACCTTC	CASSLGYTNYGYTF
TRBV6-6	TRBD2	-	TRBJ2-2	TGTGCCAGCGAGACTAGCGGGGAGAACACCGGGGAGCTGTTTTTT	CASETSGENTGELFF
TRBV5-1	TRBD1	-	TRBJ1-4	TGCGCCAGCAGGAATAGGACAGGGGGTGGAAAACTGTTTTTT	CASRNRTGGGKLFF
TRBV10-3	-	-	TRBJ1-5	TGTGCCATCAGTGAGACGGAAAGGGGCCATCAGCCCCAGCATTTT	CAISETERGHQPQHF
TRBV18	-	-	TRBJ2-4	TGTGCCAGCTCACCACCGGGGGCCAGTAACATTCAGTACTTC	CASSPPGASNIQYF
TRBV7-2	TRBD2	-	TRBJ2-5	TGTGCCAGCAGCTTGAGGGGAGCGGGGATCGGGGAGACCCAGTACTTC	CASSLRGAGIGETQYF
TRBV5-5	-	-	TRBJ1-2	TGTGCCAGCAGCTTGGGCCAGGGCACCAGAGGCTACACCTTC	CASSLGQGTRGYTF
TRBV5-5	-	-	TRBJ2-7	TGTGCCAGCACCCCTGGAGGGTGGGAGCAGTACTTC	CASTPGGWEQYF
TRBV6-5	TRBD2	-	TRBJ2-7	TGTGCCAGCGGGCCGGGGGGAACCTACGAGCAGTACTTC	CASGPGGTYEQYF
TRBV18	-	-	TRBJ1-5	TGTGCCAGCTCACAAGTAGGGGAACAGCCCCAGCATTTT	CASSQVGEQPQHF
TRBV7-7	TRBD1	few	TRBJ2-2	TGTGCTAGCAGCTTAGGGCCCCAGGGGGCTAGCGGGGAGCTGTTTTTT	CASSLGPQGASGELFF
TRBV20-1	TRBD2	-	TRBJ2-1	TGCAGTGCTAGTCCCGGGACTAGCGGGAGGGATGAGCAGTTCTTC	CSASPGTSGRDEQFF
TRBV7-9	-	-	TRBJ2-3	TGTGCCAGCAGCTTAGCCCGAGGGTTGACCGAAGATACGCAGTATTTT	CASSLARGLTEDTQYF
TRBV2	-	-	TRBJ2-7	TGTGCCAGCAGTCCAGCCATACTCGCCGAGGTCCCCTCCTACGAGCAGTACTTC	CASSPAILAEVPSYEQYF
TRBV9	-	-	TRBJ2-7	TGTGCCAGCAGCGTAGGGGCAGGGGCCCTATACGAGCAGTACTTC	CASSVGAGALYEQYF
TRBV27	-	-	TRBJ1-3	TGTGCCAGCAGTATGATTAACACGGGCACCATATATTTT	CASSMINTGTIYF
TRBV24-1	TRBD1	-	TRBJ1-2	TGTGCCACCAGTGACCCGGGACAGGCCTATGGCTACACCTTC	CATSDPGQAYGYTF
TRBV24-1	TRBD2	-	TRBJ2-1	TGTGCCACCAGTGATTTGGCCGGGACTAGCGGGGGTTCCTACAATGAGCAGTTCTTC	CATSDLAGTSGGSYNEQFF
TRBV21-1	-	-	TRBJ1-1	TGTGCCAGCCTTTACACTGAAGCTTTCTTT	CASLYTEAFF
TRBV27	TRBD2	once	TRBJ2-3	TGTGCCAGCAGTCCACCCCTGGGGCGGGGGACCACAGATACGCAGTATTTT	CASSPPLGRGTTDTQYF
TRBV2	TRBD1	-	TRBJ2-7	TGTGCCAGCAAGCGAGGGGGCAGCTACGAGCAGTACTTC	CASKRGGSYEQYF
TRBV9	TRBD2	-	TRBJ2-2	TGTGCCAGCAGCCGTAGCGGGGGGGCCGACACCGGGGAGCTGTTTTTT	CASSRSGGADTGELFF
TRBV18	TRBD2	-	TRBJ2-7	TGTGCCAGCTCACCTCTGGGGGAGGGCCTGTACGAGCAGTACTTC	CASSPLGEGLYEQYF
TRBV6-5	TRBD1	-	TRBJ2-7	TGTGCCAGCAGCCGGGGACAGGCCTCCTACGAGCAGTACTTC	CASSRGQASYEQYF
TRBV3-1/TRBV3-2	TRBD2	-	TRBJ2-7	TGTGCCAGCAGCCCCACATCACTAGCGGGAGGCGCCTACGAGCAGTACTTC	CASSPTSLAGGAYEQYF
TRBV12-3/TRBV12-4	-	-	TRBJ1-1	TGTGCCAGCAAGTCGGACACTGAAGCTTTCTTT	CASKSDTEAFF
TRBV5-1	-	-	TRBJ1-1	TGCGCCAGCAGCGGGCAGGGGCTTATGAACACTGAAGCTTTCTTT	CASSGQGLMNTEAFF
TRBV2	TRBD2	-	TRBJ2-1	TGTGCCAGCAACTCGGGACTAGCGGGGGGAATGGATGAGCAGTTCTTC	CASNSGLAGGMDEQFF
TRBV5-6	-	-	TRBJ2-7	TGTGCCACTTCGACTCGTCGCTTACGAGGGCAGTACTTC	CATSTRRLRGQYF
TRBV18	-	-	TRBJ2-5	TGTGCCAGCTCGGCACAAGAGACCCAGTACTTC	CASSAQETQYF
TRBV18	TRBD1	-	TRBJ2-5	TGTGCCAGCTCATCGAGGACAGGGGAGGGAGAGACCCAGTACTTC	CASSSRTGEGETQYF
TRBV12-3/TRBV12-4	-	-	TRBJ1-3	TGTGCCAGCAGTTTATGGGGGGGCAACACCATATATTTT	CASSLWGGNTIYF
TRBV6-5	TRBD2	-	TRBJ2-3	TGTGCCGTCGGACTAGCGGGAAGCACAGATACGCAGTATTTT	CAVGLAGSTDTQYF
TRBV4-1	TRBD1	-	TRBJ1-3	TGCGCCAGCAGCCCGACAGGGGGTGGAGGAAACACCATATATTTT	CASSPTGGGGNTIYF
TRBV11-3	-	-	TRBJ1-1	TGTGCCAGCAGCCCCGCGCCGGACGGGGCTGAAGCTTTCTTT	CASSPAPDGAEAFF
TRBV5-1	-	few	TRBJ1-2	TGCGCCAGCAGCTTACAGGGAGGGCCTGGCTACACCTTC	CASSLQGGPGYTF
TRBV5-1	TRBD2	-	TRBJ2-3	TGCGCCAGCAGCAAGTCCGGGACTAGCGGGAGCACAGATACGCAGTATTTT	CASSKSGTSGSTDTQYF
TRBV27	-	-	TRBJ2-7	TGTGCCAGCAGTTTTAGATTATCTGGGAGGTACGAGCAGTACTTC	CASSFRLSGRYEQYF
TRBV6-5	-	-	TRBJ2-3	TGTGCCAGCGGGGGCCAGATCACAGATACGCAGTATTTT	CASGGQITDTQYF
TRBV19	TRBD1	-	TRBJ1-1	TGTGCCAGTAGTATGGAGGGGGCGCGGATGGGGAACACTGAAGCTTTCTTT	CASSMEGARMGNTEAFF
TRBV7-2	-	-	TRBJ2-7	TGTGCCAGCAGCTTTGGGACTTACGAGCAGTACTTC	CASSFGTYEQYF
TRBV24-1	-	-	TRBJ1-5	TGTGCCACCAGTGATTTGCAAGAGGGACAGCCCCAGCATTTT	CATSDLQEGQPQHF
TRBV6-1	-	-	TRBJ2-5	TGTGCCAGCAGTGAAACTCCCCTGGTGGAAGAGACCCAGTACTTC	CASSETPLVEETQYF